What follows is one T cell receptor beta chain and its context. The antigen remains unidentified. The record originates from a study of T cells in localized non-small cell lung cancer. Study findings and constraints: Exceeding tumor, uninvolved adjacent lung had the highest T cell clonality.

The trim removed 3 bases at V and 4 bases at J, leaving 6 bases unmatched. The CDR3 length is 17 residues. Germline V gene lookup returns CDR1 LGHNA and CDR2 YNFKEQ. The method was immunoSEQ multiplex PCR; TCRdb's version includes in-frame clones alone and lacks a portion of them. The sample yields under 95,000 clones, 75% to 85% seen once. The sequences come from peripheral blood, collected before any cancer treatment. This rearrangement joins TRBV4-2 to TRBJ2-6; 10 bases align to TRBD1. The sequence was obtained from a female donor of 60 years or more with stage I lung adenocarcinoma. The CDR3 reads CASSQDRGWMGANVLTF. The CDR3 DNA reads TGTGCCAGCAGCCAGGACAGGGGGTGGATGGGGGCCAACGTCCTGACTTTC.